The next 22 T cell receptor beta chains were all read from a single sample in a study of blood T cell repertoires in COVID-19. The protocol was immunoSEQ multiplex PCR, while the TCRdb copy is restricted to in-frame clones and leaves out a portion. The sample includes over 100,000 clones, around nine tenths of them seen just once. Sequencing input: peripheral blood. Receptors were obtained from a man aged 40-49 years with acute or convalescent COVID-19.

The chain joins TRBV6-1 to TRBJ2-1, with 13 bases identical to TRBD2. The CDR3 covers 15 residues. The V segment lost 1 base and the J segment 6 bases; nucleotides outside the gene matches: 0. Germline assignment: CDR1 MNHNS and CDR2 SASEGT. DNA for the CDR3: TGTGCCAGCAGTGAAGGGACTAGCGGGAGCAATGAGCAGTTCTTC. Its protein is CASSEGTSGSNEQFF.

The chain recombines TRBV15 with TRBJ2-7; 10 nucleotides agree with TRBD1. The CDR3 runs 16 residues. V was clipped by 0 bases and J by 4 bases; unmatched bases: 6. Germline V gene data show CDR1 as LNHNV and CDR2 as YYDKDF (reference sequence). This CDR3 reads CATSRDHRTGGYEQYF. The CDR3 bases are TGTGCCACCAGCAGAGATCATCGGACAGGGGGATACGAGCAGTACTTC.

The chain combines TRBV9 with TRBJ2-1; 11 positions agree with TRBD2. The CDR3 is 15 amino acids. CDR1 is SGDLS and CDR2 is YYNGEE in the germline V gene. V lost 2 bases and J lost 4; bases outside the gene matches: 2. CDR3 DNA: TGTGCCAGCAGCGTGGGGACTAGCGGTTACAATGAGCAGTTCTTC. Protein product: CASSVGTSGYNEQFF.

The V gene is TRBV30, the J gene TRBJ1-5; TRBD1 aligns across 8 bases. The trim removed 0 bases at V and 6 bases at J, leaving 7 bases unmatched. Germline values: CDR1 GTSNPN, CDR2 SVGIG (reference sequence). The CDR3 contains 15 residues. Written as DNA, the CDR3 is TGTGCCTGGAGTGTACACAGGGGGGGCGGTCAGCCCCAGCATTTT. Its translation is CAWSVHRGGGQPQHF.

This rearrangement joins TRBV7-9 to TRBJ2-7; TRBD1 agrees at 9 bases. Germline V gives CDR1 SEHNR, CDR2 FQNEAQ (reference sequence). This CDR3 has 15 amino acids. With 5 bases clipped from V and 2 bases from J, the junction kept 7 bases outside the gene matches. CDR3 DNA sequence: TGTGCCAGCAGCCACCCTTGGGACAGGGCCTACGAGCAGTACTTC. It specifies CASSHPWDRAYEQYF.

The gene calls are TRBV20-1 and TRBJ2-7; unclear D gene. Looked up from germline, CDR1 is DFQATT and CDR2 is SNEGSKA (reference sequence). The CDR3 runs 11 residues. V dropped 2 bases and J dropped 3 bases, with 5 bases sitting between them. CDR3 residues: CSARPFYEQYF. The CDR3 nucleotides read TGCAGTGCTAGACCCTTCTACGAGCAGTACTTC.

J is TRBJ2-7 and V is TRBV7-9, with 8 positions matching TRBD2. The V gene end was trimmed by 4 bases and the J gene end by 6 bases; junction bases not matched to a gene: 11. Germline-derived CDR1 and CDR2 are SEHNR and FQNEAQ (reference sequence). This CDR3 region has 15 residues. The CDR3 loop reads CASSSIAGMILEQYF. DNA of the CDR3: TGTGCCAGCAGCTCCATAGCGGGAATGATCCTCGAGCAGTACTTC.

This clone showed up just once. V usage is TRBV19 and J usage is TRBJ1-1, with D tentatively TRBD1 (6 bases). CDR1 LNHDA and CDR2 SQIVND come from the germline V gene (reference sequence). The CDR3 totals 12 residues. The V end lost 11 bases, the J end lost 5 bases, and 15 bases lay between the germline ends. DNA of the CDR3: TGTGCCTCAGATCAGGGGTCAACTGAAGCTTTCTTT. It yields the protein CASDQGSTEAFF.

The chain joins TRBV4-1 to TRBJ1-1; a possible D gene is TRBD1 (6 bases). The CDR3 loop spans 15 amino acids. V lost 4 bases, J lost 5 bases, and 17 bases lay in between. CDR1 and CDR2 from the germline V gene are MGHRA and YSYEKL. The CDR3 region is CASSRTESKGTEAFF. Here the CDR3 DNA reads TGCGCCAGCAGCCGGACAGAGAGTAAGGGAACTGAAGCTTTCTTT.

The chain carries TRBV19 and TRBJ2-5; 7 bases are shared with TRBD2. The V gene end was trimmed by 6 bases and the J gene end by 2 bases; junction bases not matched to a gene: 0. CDR3 length: 12 amino acids. CDR1 and CDR2 from the germline V gene are LNHDA and SQIVND (reference sequence). CDR3 amino acids: CASRAGQETQYF. The CDR3 region has the DNA TGTGCCAGTAGAGCGGGACAAGAGACCCAGTACTTC.

The chain has TRBV5-5 and TRBJ1-5; TRBD1 is a possible D gene (5 bases). CDR3 length equals 15 residues. Germline lookup yields CDR1 SGHKS and CDR2 YYEKEE (reference sequence). V was shortened by 2 bases and J by 6 bases, with 15 bases between the two germline ends. CDR3 bases: TGTGCCAGCAGCTTCAATGGGCAGGGAGGTCAGCCCCAGCATTTT. Its protein is CASSFNGQGGQPQHF.

This rearrangement joins TRBV5-1 to TRBJ1-4; D possibly corresponds to TRBD1 (6 bases). CDR1 is SGHRS, CDR2 YFSETQ, per germline. The V and J ends lost 0 bases and 2 bases respectively, with 14 bases between them. This CDR3 spans 17 amino acids. CDR3 amino acids: CASSLEGGARTNEKLFF. DNA of the CDR3: TGCGCCAGCAGCTTGGAAGGGGGGGCGCGCACTAATGAAAAACTGTTTTTT.

The V and J genes are TRBV30 and TRBJ1-5; TRBD1 aligns across 8 bases. The CDR3 runs to 17 residues. Germline V gene data show CDR1 as GTSNPN and CDR2 as SVGIG (reference sequence). V lost 0 bases to trimming and J lost 3 bases; unmatched junction nucleotides: 10. The CDR3 DNA reads TGTGCCTGGAGTGTAATGCAGCGGACAGGGATCAATCAGCCCCAGCATTTT. This codes for CAWSVMQRTGINQPQHF.

The chain links TRBV6-1 to TRBJ1-5; D gene ambiguous. V was cut by 3 bases and J by 0 bases, with 9 bases left in between. This CDR3 has 15 residues. CDR1 is MNHNS and CDR2 is SASEGT in the germline V gene. CDR3 coding DNA: TGTGCCAGCAGTGACGCCGGGAGTAGCAATCAGCCCCAGCATTTT. Its protein is CASSDAGSSNQPQHF.

This clone was seen a single time. Here the CDR3 reads CASSQGGPDEKLFF. In DNA form, the CDR3 reads TGTGCCAGCAGCCAGGGGGGTCCCGACGAAAAACTGTTTTTT. The chain links TRBV6-5 to TRBJ1-4, with TRBD1 matching over 7 bases. With V trimmed by 6 bases and J by 8 bases, 9 bases remained unmatched. CDR1 and CDR2 (germline): MNHEY, SVGAGI. The CDR3 runs to 14 residues.

V and J are TRBV5-5 and TRBJ1-5; maybe TRBD1 (5 bases). The CDR3 covers 17 residues. V lost 0 bases to trimming and J lost 2 bases, with 15 bases between them. Germline V gene sequence: CDR1 SGHKS, CDR2 YYEKEE (reference sequence). The CDR3 DNA follows: TGTGCCAGCAGCTTGGATATGTCAGGGTGGGGCAATCAGCCCCAGCATTTT. Translated, it gives CASSLDMSGWGNQPQHF.

The chain uses TRBV2 and TRBJ1-2; D is possibly TRBD1 (6 bases). The CDR3 runs to 14 residues. CDR1 is SNHLY and CDR2 is FYNNEI in the germline V gene. Trimming took 10 bases from V and 5 from J, leaving 20 bases between them. The CDR3 region has the DNA TGTGCCACCCGAAAAGACAGGAATTCTTATGGCTACACCTTC. As protein: CATRKDRNSYGYTF.

The genes are TRBV5-1 and TRBJ2-1; 9 positions match TRBD2. V was clipped by 0 bases and J by 3 bases; unmatched bases: 4. The CDR3 is 16 amino acids. Germline loops: CDR1 SGHRS, CDR2 YFSETQ. The CDR3 loop reads CASSLAWTSDYNEQFF. The CDR3 nucleotides read TGCGCCAGCAGCTTGGCCTGGACTAGCGACTACAATGAGCAGTTCTTC. The whole variable domain, remainder taken from reference TRBV5-1 and TRBJ2-1, is KAGVTQTPRYLIKTRGQQVTLSCSPISGHRSVSWYQQTPGQGLQFLFEYFSETQRNKGNFPGRFSGRQFSNSRSEMNVSTLELGDSALYLCASSLAWTSDYNEQFFGPGTRLTVL.

This clone was picked up a small number of times. J is TRBJ1-4 and V is TRBV30, with unresolved D. The V end was cut by 3 bases, the J end by 0 bases, with 5 bases between. The CDR3 spans 13 residues. CDR1 and CDR2 from the germline V gene are GTSNPN and SVGIG (reference sequence). The DNA of the CDR3 is TGTGCCTGGAGGCGCCCAACTAATGAAAAACTGTTTTTT. Translating it yields CAWRRPTNEKLFF.

The rearrangement links TRBV7-2 to TRBJ2-7, with 14 bases matching TRBD2. The germline CDR1 and CDR2 sequences are SGHTA and FQGNSA. The CDR3 consists of 16 residues. J lost 5 bases, V lost 1 base, and 4 bases had no gene match. The CDR3 here is CASSLGLAGGPHEQYF. DNA of the CDR3: TGTGCCAGCAGCTTAGGACTAGCGGGAGGGCCACACGAGCAGTACTTC.

Here the CDR3 DNA reads TGCGCCAGCAGCCCCCCATCGACAGGGCGGAGTGGCTACACCTTC. The encoded protein is CASSPPSTGRSGYTF. The J gene is TRBJ1-2, the V gene TRBV5-1, with 7 bases aligning to TRBD1. V was clipped by 4 bases and J by 7 bases; unmatched bases: 13. The CDR3 has 15 amino acids. CDR1 is SGHRS and CDR2 is YFSETQ in the germline V gene.

This rearrangement joins TRBV19 to TRBJ2-3, with TRBD2 identical over 8 bases. The CDR3 is 16 amino acids. CDR1 and CDR2 from the germline V gene are LNHDA and SQIVND (reference sequence). The J segment lost 1 base and the V segment lost 3 bases, leaving 6 bases of the junction unmatched. CDR3 loop: CASSIGGGFRTDTQYF. In nucleotides, the CDR3 is TGTGCCAGTAGTATTGGCGGGGGGTTTCGCACAGATACGCAGTATTTT.